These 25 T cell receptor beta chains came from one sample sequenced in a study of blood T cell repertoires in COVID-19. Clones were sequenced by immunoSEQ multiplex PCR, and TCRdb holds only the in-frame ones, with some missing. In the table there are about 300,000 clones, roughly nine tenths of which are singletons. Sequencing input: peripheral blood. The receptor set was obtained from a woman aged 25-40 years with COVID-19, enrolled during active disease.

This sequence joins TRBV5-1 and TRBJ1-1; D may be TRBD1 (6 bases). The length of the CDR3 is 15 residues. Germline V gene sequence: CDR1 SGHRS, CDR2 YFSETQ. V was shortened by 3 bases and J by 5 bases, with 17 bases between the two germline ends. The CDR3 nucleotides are TGCGCCAGCAGCTCGTCATATATCAGGGGTACTGAAGCTTTCTTT. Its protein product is CASSSSYIRGTEAFF.

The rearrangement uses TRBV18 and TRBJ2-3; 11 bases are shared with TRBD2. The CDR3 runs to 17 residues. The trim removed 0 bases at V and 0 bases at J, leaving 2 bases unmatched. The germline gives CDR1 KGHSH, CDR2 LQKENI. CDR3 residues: CASSPPPSGGSTDTQYF. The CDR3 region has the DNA TGTGCCAGCTCACCACCCCCTAGCGGGGGGAGCACAGATACGCAGTATTTT.

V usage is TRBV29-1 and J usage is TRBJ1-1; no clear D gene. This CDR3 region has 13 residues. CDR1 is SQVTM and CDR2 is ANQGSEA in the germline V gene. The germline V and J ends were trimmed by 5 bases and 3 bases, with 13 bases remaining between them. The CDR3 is CSVSGRGDTEAFF. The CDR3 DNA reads TGCAGCGTTTCCGGACGGGGTGACACTGAAGCTTTCTTT.

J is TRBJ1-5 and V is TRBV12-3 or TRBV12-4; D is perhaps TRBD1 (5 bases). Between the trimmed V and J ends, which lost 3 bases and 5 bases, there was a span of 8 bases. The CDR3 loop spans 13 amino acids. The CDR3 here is CASSFGGDQPQHF. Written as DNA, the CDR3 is TGTGCCAGCAGTTTCGGGGGGGATCAGCCCCAGCATTTT.

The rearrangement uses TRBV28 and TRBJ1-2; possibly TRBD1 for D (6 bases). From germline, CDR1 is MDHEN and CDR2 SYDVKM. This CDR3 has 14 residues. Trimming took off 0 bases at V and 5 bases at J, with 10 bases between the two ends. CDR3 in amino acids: CASSLWTGRYGYTF. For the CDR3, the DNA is TGTGCCAGCAGTTTATGGACAGGTCGTTATGGCTACACCTTC.

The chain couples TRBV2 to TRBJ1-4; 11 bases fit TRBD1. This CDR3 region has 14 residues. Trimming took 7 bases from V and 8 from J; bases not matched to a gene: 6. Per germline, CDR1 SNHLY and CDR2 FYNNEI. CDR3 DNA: TGTGCCAGCACCGTGGACAGGGGGCGGGAAAAACTGTTTTTT. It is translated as CASTVDRGREKLFF.

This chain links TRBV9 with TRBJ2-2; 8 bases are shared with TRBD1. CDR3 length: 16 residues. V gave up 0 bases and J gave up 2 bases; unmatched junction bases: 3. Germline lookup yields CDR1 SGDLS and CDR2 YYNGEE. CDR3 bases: TGTGCCAGCAGCGTAGCAGGGGGCCTAAACACCGGGGAGCTGTTTTTT. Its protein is CASSVAGGLNTGELFF.

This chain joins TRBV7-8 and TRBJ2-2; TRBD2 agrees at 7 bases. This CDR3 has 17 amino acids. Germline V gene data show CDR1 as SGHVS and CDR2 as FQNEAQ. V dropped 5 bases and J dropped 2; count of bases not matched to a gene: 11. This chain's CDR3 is CASSLPALAVNTGELFF. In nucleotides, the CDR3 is TGTGCCAGCAGCCTACCCGCGCTAGCGGTTAACACCGGGGAGCTGTTTTTT. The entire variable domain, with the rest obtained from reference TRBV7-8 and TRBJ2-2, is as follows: GAGVSQSPRYKVAKRGQDVALRCDPISGHVSLFWYQQALGQGPEFLTYFQNEAQLDKSGLPSDRFFAERPEGSVSTLKIQRTQQEDSAVYLCASSLPALAVNTGELFFGEGSRLTVL.

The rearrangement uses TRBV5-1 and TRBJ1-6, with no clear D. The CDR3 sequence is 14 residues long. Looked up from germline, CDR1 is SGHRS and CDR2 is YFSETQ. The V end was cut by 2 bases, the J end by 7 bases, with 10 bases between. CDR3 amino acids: CASSLEQSNSPLHF. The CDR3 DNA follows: TGCGCCAGCAGCTTAGAACAATCCAATTCACCCCTCCACTTT. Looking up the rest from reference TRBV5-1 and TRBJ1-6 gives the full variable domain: KAGVTQTPRYLIKTRGQQVTLSCSPISGHRSVSWYQQTPGQGLQFLFEYFSETQRNKGNFPGRFSGRQFSNSRSEMNVSTLELGDSALYLCASSLEQSNSPLHFGNGTRLTVT.

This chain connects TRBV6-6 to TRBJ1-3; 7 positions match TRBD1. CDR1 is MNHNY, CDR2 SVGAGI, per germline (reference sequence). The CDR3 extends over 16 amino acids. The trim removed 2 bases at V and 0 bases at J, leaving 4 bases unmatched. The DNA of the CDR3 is TGTGCCAGCAGTTACGAAGGGGGCAGCTCTGGAAACACCATATATTTT. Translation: CASSYEGGSSGNTIYF.

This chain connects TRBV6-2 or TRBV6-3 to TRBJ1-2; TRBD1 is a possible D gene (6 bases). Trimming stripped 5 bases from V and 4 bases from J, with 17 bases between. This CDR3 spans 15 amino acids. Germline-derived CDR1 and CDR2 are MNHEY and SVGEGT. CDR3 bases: TGTGCCAGCAGTCCCTCAGGACAGAACGTCTATGGCTACACCTTC. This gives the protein CASSPSGQNVYGYTF.

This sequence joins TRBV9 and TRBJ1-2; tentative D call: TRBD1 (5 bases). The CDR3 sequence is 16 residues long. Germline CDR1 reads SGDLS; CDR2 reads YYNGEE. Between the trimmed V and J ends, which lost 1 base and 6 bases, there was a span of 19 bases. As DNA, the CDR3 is TGTGCCAGCAGCGTAAATCCGAAGGCCAGGGAGGATGGCTACACCTTC. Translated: CASSVNPKAREDGYTF.

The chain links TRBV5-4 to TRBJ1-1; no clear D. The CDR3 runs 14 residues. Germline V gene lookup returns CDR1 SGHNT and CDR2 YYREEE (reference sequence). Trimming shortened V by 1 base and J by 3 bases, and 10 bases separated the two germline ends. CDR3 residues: CASSLKGGHTEAFF. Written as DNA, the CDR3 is TGTGCCAGCAGCTTGAAAGGTGGGCACACTGAAGCTTTCTTT.

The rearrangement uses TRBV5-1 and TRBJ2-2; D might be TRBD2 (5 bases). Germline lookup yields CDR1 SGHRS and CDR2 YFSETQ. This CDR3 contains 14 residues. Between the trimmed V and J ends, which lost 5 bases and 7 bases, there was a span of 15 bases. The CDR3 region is CASSNPGTSGELFF. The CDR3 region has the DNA TGCGCCAGCAGTAATCCGGGAACGAGCGGGGAGCTGTTTTTT.

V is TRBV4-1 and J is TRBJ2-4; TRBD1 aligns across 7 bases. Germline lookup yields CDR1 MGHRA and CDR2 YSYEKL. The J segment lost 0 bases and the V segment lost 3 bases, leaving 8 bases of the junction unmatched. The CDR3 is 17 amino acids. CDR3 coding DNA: TGCGCCAGCAGCCAGAGCAGGACAGGACTAGCCAAAAACATTCAGTACTTC. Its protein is CASSQSRTGLAKNIQYF.

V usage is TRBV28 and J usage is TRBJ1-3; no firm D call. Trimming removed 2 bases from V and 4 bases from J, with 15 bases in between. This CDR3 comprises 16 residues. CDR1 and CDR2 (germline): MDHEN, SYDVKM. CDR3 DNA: TGTGCCAGCAGTTTAACCGTAACCGAGGCAGGAAACACCATATATTTT. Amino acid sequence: CASSLTVTEAGNTIYF.

DNA for the CDR3: TGTGCCAGTAGTATTCGGACAGCGAATTCACCCCTCCACTTT. Protein: CASSIRTANSPLHF. The chain uses TRBV19 and TRBJ1-6, with D perhaps TRBD1 (6 bases). The CDR3 is 14 residues long. Germline V gives CDR1 LNHDA, CDR2 SQIVND (reference sequence). V was pared by 3 bases and J by 7 bases, with 10 bases between.

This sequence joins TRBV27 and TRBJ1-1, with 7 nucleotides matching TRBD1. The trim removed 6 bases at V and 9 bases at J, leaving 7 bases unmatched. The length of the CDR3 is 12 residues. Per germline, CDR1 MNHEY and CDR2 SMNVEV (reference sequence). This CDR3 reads CASRTGSGKAFF. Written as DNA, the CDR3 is TGTGCCAGCAGGACAGGGTCCGGGAAAGCTTTCTTT.

The CDR3 here is CASSLGYLRDTSYNEQFF. In nucleotides, the CDR3 is TGTGCCAGCAGCTTAGGGTATCTCCGGGACACCTCCTACAATGAGCAGTTCTTC. This rearrangement joins TRBV7-9 to TRBJ2-1, with D perhaps TRBD1 (6 bases). The germline CDR1 and CDR2 sequences are SEHNR and FQNEAQ (reference sequence). V lost 1 base, J lost 0 bases, and 16 bases lay in between. CDR3 length: 18 residues.

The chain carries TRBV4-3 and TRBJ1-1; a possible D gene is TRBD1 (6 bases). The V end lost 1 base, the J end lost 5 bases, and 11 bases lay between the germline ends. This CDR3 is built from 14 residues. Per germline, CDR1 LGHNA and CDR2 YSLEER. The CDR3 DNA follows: TGCGCCAGCAGCCAAGTCAGGGGCAGGACTGAAGCTTTCTTT. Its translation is CASSQVRGRTEAFF.

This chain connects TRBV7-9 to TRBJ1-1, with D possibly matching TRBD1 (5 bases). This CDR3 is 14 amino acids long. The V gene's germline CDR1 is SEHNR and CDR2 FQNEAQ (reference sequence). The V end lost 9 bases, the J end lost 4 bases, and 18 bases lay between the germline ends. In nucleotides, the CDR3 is TGTGCCAGTCGGCGGGGGGATTTGGGCACTGAAGCTTTCTTT. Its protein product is CASRRGDLGTEAFF.

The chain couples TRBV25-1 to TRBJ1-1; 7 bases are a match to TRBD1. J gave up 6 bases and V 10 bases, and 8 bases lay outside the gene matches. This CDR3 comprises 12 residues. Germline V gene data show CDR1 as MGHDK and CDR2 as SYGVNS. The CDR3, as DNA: TGTGCCACTCGGACAGGCCCCTCTGAAGCTTTCTTT. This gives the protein CATRTGPSEAFF.

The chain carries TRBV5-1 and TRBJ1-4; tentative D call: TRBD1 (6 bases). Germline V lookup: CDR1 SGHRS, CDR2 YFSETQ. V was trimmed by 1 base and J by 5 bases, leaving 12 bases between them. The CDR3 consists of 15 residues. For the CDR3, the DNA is TGCGCCAGCAGCTTGTTCGGACAGCAAAATGAAAAACTGTTTTTT. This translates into CASSLFGQQNEKLFF.

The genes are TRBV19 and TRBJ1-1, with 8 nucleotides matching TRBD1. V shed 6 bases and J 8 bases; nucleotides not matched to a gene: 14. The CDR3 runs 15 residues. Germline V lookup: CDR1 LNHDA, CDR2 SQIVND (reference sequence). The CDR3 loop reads CASRPKQGERLEAFF. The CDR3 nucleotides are TGTGCCAGTAGGCCTAAACAGGGGGAGAGACTAGAAGCTTTCTTT. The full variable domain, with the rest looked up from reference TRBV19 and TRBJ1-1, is DGGITQSPKYLFRKEGQNVTLSCEQNLNHDAMYWYRQDPGQGLRLIYYSQIVNDFQKGDIAEGYSVSREKKESFPLTVTSAQKNPTAFYLCASRPKQGERLEAFFGQGTRLTVV.

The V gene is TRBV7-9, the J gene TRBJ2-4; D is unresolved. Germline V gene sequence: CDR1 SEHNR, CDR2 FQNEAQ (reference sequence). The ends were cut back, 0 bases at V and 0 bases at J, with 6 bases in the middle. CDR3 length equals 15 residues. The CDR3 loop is CASSLATLAKNIQYF. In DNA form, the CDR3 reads TGTGCCAGCAGCTTAGCAACTCTAGCCAAAAACATTCAGTACTTC.